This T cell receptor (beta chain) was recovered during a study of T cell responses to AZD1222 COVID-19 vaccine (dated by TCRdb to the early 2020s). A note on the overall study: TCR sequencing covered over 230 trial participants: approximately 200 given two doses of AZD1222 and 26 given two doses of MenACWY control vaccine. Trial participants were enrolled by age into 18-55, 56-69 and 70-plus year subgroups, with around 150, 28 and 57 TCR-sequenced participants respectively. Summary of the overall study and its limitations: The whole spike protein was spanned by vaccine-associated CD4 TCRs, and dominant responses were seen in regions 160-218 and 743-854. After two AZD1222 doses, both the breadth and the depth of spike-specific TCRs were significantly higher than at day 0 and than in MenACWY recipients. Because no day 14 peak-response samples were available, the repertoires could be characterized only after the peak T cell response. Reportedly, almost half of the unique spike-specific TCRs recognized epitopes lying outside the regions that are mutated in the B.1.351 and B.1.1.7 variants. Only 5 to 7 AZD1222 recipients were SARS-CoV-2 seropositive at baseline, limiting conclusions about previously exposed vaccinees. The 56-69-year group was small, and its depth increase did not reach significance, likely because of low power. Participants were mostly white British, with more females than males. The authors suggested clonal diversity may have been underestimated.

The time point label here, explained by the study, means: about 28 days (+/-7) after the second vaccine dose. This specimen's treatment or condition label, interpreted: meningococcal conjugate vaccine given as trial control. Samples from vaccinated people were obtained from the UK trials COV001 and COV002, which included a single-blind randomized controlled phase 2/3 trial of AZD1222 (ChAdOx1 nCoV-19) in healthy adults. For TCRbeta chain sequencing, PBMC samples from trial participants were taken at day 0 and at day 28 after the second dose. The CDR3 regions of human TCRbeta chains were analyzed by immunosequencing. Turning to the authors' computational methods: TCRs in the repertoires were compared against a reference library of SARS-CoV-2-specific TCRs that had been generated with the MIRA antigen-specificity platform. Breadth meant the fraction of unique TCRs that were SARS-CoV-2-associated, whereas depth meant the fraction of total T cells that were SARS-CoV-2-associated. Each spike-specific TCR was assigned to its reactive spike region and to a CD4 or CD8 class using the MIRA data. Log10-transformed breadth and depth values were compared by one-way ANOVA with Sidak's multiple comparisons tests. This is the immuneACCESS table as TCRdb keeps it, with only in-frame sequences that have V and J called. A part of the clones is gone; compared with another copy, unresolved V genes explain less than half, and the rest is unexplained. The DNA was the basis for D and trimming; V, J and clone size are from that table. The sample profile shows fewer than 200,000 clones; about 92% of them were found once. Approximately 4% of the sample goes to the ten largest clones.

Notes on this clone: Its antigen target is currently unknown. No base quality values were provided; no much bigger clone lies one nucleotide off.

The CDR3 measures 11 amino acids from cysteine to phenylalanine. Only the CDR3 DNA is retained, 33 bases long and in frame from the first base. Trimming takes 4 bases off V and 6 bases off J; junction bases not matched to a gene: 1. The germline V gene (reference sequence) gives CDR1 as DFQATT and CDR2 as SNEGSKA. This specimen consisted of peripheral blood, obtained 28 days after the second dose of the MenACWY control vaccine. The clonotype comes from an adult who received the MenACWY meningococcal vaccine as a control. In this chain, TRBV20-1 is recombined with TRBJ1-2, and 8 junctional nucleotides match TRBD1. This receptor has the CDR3 CSAKQGDGYTF. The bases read TGCAGTGCTAAACAGGGGGATGGCTACACCTTC.